This entry concerns a single T cell receptor (beta chain). It has no known antigen specificity. Possible read error: a much larger clone is one base away. The TCR beta CDR3 regions were amplified from RNA transcripts. The first round of RT-PCR for the TCR CDR3 was performed with the HTBI primer set and the Qiagen OneStep RT-PCR kit. Libraries were constructed in a second round of multiplex PCR, after which size selection and purification were performed. Paired-end sequencing of the libraries was performed with 100 bp reads on an Illumina HiSeq2000. As for how the authors treated the data: Raw data were processed with SOAPnuke, discarding reads with adapters, uncalled bases, mean Phred below 15, or no exact constant-primer or identifier match. COPE v1.2.5 was used to merge high-quality paired reads, and clonotypes were defined as unique nucleotide sequences. MiTCR v1.1 was used to align clonotypes to the IMGT TRBV, TRBD and TRBJ reference segments. Analysis was restricted to V-J combinations with a frequency above 0.0001, which covered 98% to 99.2% of repertoires. A TCS score was defined as the ratio of F50 (clonal expansion) to E x V (chaos), with BLOSUM62-based TCRdist applied between CDR3 peptides within each V-J. Welch's t-statistics and random forest reduced around 510 V-J features to roughly 13, which were used in a naive Bayes classifier (R e1071). TCRdb reworked the public reads: Q25 trimming with fastp, MiXCR clone assembly, productive beta chains retained. Entries are consolidated by CDR3 protein sequence, retaining the most common genes and DNA. For this entry, the V and J calls and clone size follow TCRdb and not the study's own pipeline. This sample is represented by 300,000 to 400,000 distinct CDR3 sequences; 18% of them were singletons. Jointly, the top ten make up around 50% of the sample.

The CDR3 runs 13 residues from the cysteine to the phenylalanine. Just CDR3 DNA is preserved here, 39 bases in frame from base 1. The germline V gene encodes CDR1 SGHAT and CDR2 FQNNGV. Trimming removed 2 bases from V and 2 bases from J, leaving 6 bases between the germline ends. The source of the sample is a study of T cells in Graves' hyperthyroidism and ophthalmopathy (dated by TCRdb to about 2019). Some background on the complete study: Peripheral blood samples were taken at initial diagnosis, before any treatment was given. Following sampling, methimazole starting at 30 mg daily was given to hyperthyroidism patients, and high-dose intravenous methylprednisolone was given to ophthalmopathy patients. The paper reports TCR Vbeta CDR3 sequencing of over 120 peripheral blood samples: 40 to 45 ophthalmopathy, fewer than 85 hyperthyroidism and approximately 17 progressor patients. Prospective prediction of ophthalmopathy was tested in an independent validation cohort consisting of under 20 hyperthyroidism patients and approximately 16 patients who later progressed to ophthalmopathy. The study also compared thyroid tissue and blood T-cell repertoires from five or six Graves' hyperthyroidism patients. To identify distinguishing TCR V-J signatures, a discovery cohort of around 100 patients was used, comprising roughly 45 with Graves' ophthalmopathy and around 60 with stable Graves' hyperthyroidism. The roughly 90 discovery patients were divided at random into training and test sets in a 7:3 ratio. Broad study findings and their caveats: A 13 V-J signature model separated ophthalmopathy from stable hyperthyroidism, with approximately 87% sensitivity and approximately 81% specificity in cross-validation and 80%/75% in testing. Sample size was not statistically predetermined, and blinding of investigators to group allocation was not performed. In validation, the model predicted progression to ophthalmopathy a median of roughly six months before onset, with approximately 71% sensitivity and roughly 77% specificity. Blood samples also contained most of the expanded thyroid clonotypes (frequency above 0.001), which suggests that blood repertoires may reflect thyroid immune responses.

Graves' hyperthyroidism was defined as stable when no progression to ophthalmopathy occurred over 18 months of follow-up. Hyperthyroidism patients were aged 18 to 65 years and newly diagnosed, with disease duration of less than 2 months. Any patient with an uncontrolled infection, another autoimmune disease, pregnancy or lactation was excluded. Clinical symptoms, serum thyroxine and TRAb, thyroid ultrasound, and orbital computed tomography formed the basis for the diagnoses. Ficoll-Paque density gradient centrifugation was used to isolate PBMCs from around 10 ml of fresh peripheral blood. Trizol reagent was used to extract total RNA, and RNA quality was then checked on an Agilent 2100 Bioanalyzer.

The chain is encoded by TRBV11-2 joined to TRBJ1-1; too little of a D gene remains to name it. Sequenced: blood. This clonotype was obtained from a woman between 50 and 59 years old with Graves' hyperthyroidism. The CDR3 protein sequence reads: CASSLYGNTEAFF. The sequence in DNA is TGTGCCAGCAGCTTATACGGCAACACTGAAGCTTTCTTT. The entire variable domain, with the stretches around the CDR3 drawn from the reference TRBV11-2 and TRBJ1-1 proteins, is EAGVAQSPRYKIIEKRQSVAFWCNPISGHATLYWYQQILGQGPKLLIQFQNNGVVDDSQLPKDRFSAERLKGVDSTLKIQPAKLEDSAVYLCASSLYGNTEAFFGQGTRLTVV.